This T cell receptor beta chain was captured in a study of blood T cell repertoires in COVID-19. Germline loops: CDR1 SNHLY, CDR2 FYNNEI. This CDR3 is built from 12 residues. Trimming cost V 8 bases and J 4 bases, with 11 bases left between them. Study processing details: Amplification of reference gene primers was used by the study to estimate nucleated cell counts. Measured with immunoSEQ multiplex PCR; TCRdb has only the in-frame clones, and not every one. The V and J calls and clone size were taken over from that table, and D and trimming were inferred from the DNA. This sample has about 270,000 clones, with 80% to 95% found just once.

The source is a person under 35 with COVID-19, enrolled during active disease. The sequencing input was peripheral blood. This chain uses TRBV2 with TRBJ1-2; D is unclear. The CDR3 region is CASGGLGYGYTF. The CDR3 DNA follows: TGTGCCAGCGGCGGGTTAGGCTATGGCTACACCTTC.